This entry is about one TCR beta chain. Many counts were recorded for this clonotype. No cognate antigen has been identified for it. No per-base quality is available; no much larger clone lies one base away. Naive CD8 T cell libraries were made from 20,000 to 1,000,000 sorted cells using 10%, 30% or 50% of purified RNA. On a BD FACSAria II, naive CD8 T cells were FACS-sorted as CD8+CD4-CCR7+CD45RA+ and collected into RLT Plus buffer. Detection sensitivity was tested by spiking Jurkat RNA equal to some 10 TCR copies' worth into samples containing roughly 18,000-1,000,000 naive CD8 T cells. CD8 T cells were enriched with RosetteSep CD8+ T Cell Enrichment Cocktail and Ficoll-Paque, followed by ACK red cell lysis. V drops 2 bases and J drops 0 bases, leaving 11 bases in between. The CDR3 spans 15 residues, from the cysteine through the phenylalanine. The CDR3 DNA has 45 bases and is translated from base 1. Reading the germline V gene (reference sequence) gives CDR1 SEHNR and CDR2 FQNEAQ.

The data belong to a study of molecular identifiers for immune sequencing clone quantification (dated by TCRdb to the late 2010s). Regarding the research as a whole: For a replicate experiment, RNA from roughly 21,000 or 96,000 naive CD8 T cells was divided into five aliquots, of which four were sequenced. This methods study used CD8 T cells to benchmark TCR RNA copy counting and molecular-identifier clustering-based TCR repertoire sequencing (MIDCIRS).

Libraries were made using PCR. Sequencing took place on an Illumina HiSeq 4000. Bulk TCR libraries were generated as previously described, with the TCR primers listed in Table S5 used. Purification of total RNA was performed with the Qiagen AllPrep DNA/RNA kit. Before analysis, reads from multiple sequencing runs of one library were combined. In the source study's methods: Only reads with exact TCR constant sequence were kept, trimmed to 150 nt, and grouped by their 12-nt molecular barcodes. Reads within each barcode group were sub-clustered using a 15% Levenshtein threshold, and quality-weighted consensus sequences were constructed for each RNA molecule. Non-functional sequences were filtered out, along with any lower-count sequence sitting one edit away from another sequence. Based on fitting two negative binomial distributions, any barcode sub-cluster with under 20% of the maximum read count was discarded. TCRdb reprocessing: public reads trimmed at Q25 with fastp, clones called with MiXCR, in-frame beta chains kept. Entries are consolidated by CDR3 protein sequence, retaining the most common genes and DNA. The V and J calls were not made by the authors but by TCRdb's processing. This sample has some 59,000 distinct CDR3 sequences in its table, and around 25% of those were observed once. The ten largest make up 1.9% of the sample.

Overall study results and their limits: Modeling estimated about 3 recovered TCR RNA copies per cell, compared with about ten by digital PCR, which implies about 32% capture efficiency. In CMV-specific effector cells, clones with more than 20 RNA copies accounted for over 99% of molecules, whereas in naive cells such clones accounted for under 1%. When barcode sub-clustering was left out, chimeric consensus sequences inflated TCR diversity, with chimeras reaching as high as 47%. The naive libraries included spiked-in Jurkat TCR RNA (around 9 copies' worth), and this Jurkat TCR RNA is not part of the donor repertoire. Highly expanded clone sizes could be underestimated because identical TCR molecules may share a barcode. A single cell's worth of spiked-in Jurkat TCR RNA was reported detectable even among approximately 930,000 naive CD8 T cells.

Recombination joined TRBV7-9 with TRBJ2-7, and TRBD2 may be the D gene, going by 5 matching bases. The sequenced material came from naive CD8+ T cells from blood, with Jurkat cell RNA spiked in. Sample cell subset or site, as interpreted from the label and publication: FACS-sorted CD8+CD4-CCR7+CD45RA+ naive T cells. This TCR derives from a human donor in good health. Some libraries in this study had Jurkat cell RNA spiked in. The CDR3 region: CASSLLATSSYEQYF. The sequenced DNA is TGTGCCAGCAGCTTATTAGCGACAAGCTCCTACGAGCAGTACTTC.